This entry lists 6 T cell receptor beta chains sequenced from one sample in a study of blood T cell repertoires in COVID-19. The assay was immunoSEQ multiplex PCR, and TCRdb's table has in-frame clones only and misses some. The data show 80,000 to 130,000 clones, with around 90% seen just once and about 6.5% held by the top ten. The sample comprised peripheral blood. The source is a woman aged 55-75 years with acute or convalescent COVID-19.

The chain combines TRBV21-1 with TRBJ1-3. TRBV21-1 is classified as a pseudogene. The CDR3 contains 17 residues. The CDR3 DNA follows: TGTGCCAGCAGCAAAGGGAGTGGGGGGAAGAAGGGAAACACCATATATTTT. It translates to CASSKGSGGKKGNTIYF.

The CDR3 protein is CASSIGRGGHNEQFF. For the CDR3, the DNA is TGTGCCAGTAGTATTGGGAGGGGTGGGCACAATGAGCAGTTCTTC. The chain recombines TRBV19 with TRBJ2-1, with TRBD2 matching 7 bases. This CDR3 comprises 15 residues. Germline V gene lookup returns CDR1 LNHDA and CDR2 SQIVND (reference sequence). The V gene end was trimmed by 3 bases and the J gene end by 5 bases; junction bases not matched to a gene: 7.

V usage is TRBV19 and J usage is TRBJ1-5; D gene uncertain. Looked up from germline, CDR1 is LNHDA and CDR2 is SQIVND (reference sequence). CDR3 length equals 14 residues. The germline V and J ends were trimmed by 1 base and 1 base, with 5 bases remaining between them. DNA for the CDR3: TGTGCCAGTAGTATAGTTGGCAGCAATCAGCCCCAGCATTTT. Its protein is CASSIVGSNQPQHF.

This clone was seen more than once but under ten times. The gene calls are TRBV28 and TRBJ1-1, with D tentatively TRBD1 (6 bases). The V and J ends lost 4 bases and 1 base respectively, with 10 bases between them. The CDR3 is 14 residues long. CDR1 is MDHEN and CDR2 is SYDVKM in the germline V gene. The CDR3 sequence is CASSYTGTNTEAFF. DNA for the CDR3: TGTGCCAGCAGTTATACAGGGACGAACACTGAAGCTTTCTTT.

This chain connects TRBV20-1 to TRBJ2-1; 12 bases agree with TRBD1. The CDR3 totals 14 residues. V was clipped by 3 bases and J by 6 bases; unmatched bases: 3. Germline V gene lookup returns CDR1 DFQATT and CDR2 SNEGSKA (reference sequence). DNA of the CDR3: TGCAGTGCTAGTGGGACAGGGGGCTTCAATGAGCAGTTCTTC. This sequence encodes CSASGTGGFNEQFF.

The V call is TRBV28, the J call TRBJ1-3; D ambiguous. Per germline, CDR1 MDHEN and CDR2 SYDVKM. This CDR3 contains 13 residues. V was clipped by 7 bases and J by 4 bases, with 11 bases between them. The CDR3 region has the DNA TGTGCCAGCACCGGCCTAGACGGAAACACCATATATTTT. Encoded protein: CASTGLDGNTIYF.